Listed below are T cell receptor beta chains from one sample, sequenced in a study of CD8 T cells in Susac syndrome. TCRdb reanalysed the immunoSEQ multiplex PCR reads using MiXCR and keeps one entry per CDR3 protein. This sample has about 200,000 distinct CDR3 sequences; 90% to 95% occur once, and the top ten carry about 0.096%. Sequencing was carried out using CD4+ T cells from PBMCs. The receptor set was obtained from a human donor with multiple sclerosis. Both conserved end residues are part of each CDR3. A D gene is named only where the DNA matches it firmly. Size is omitted from some rows. Given values are once, few, many or a class for expanded clones.

15	TRBJ2-2	.	.	TRBV5-1	TGCGCCAGCAGCTTGCGACAGACGAACACCGGGGAGCTGTTTTTT	CASSLRQTNTGELFF
14	TRBJ2-1	TRBD2	.	TRBV24-1	TGTGCCACCAGTGGACTAGCGGACTACAATGAGCAGTTCTTC	CATSGLADYNEQFF
17	TRBJ2-2	.	.	TRBV4-2	TGTGCCAGCAGCCAAGGGGTCGCGGCGGTCGGTGATGGGGAGCTGTTTTTT	CASSQGVAAVGDGELFF
13	TRBJ1-5	.	.	TRBV19	TGTGCCAGTAGTATAGATCGTCGGGGGCCCCAGCATTTT	CASSIDRRGPQHF
14	TRBJ1-2	.	.	TRBV12-3/TRBV12-4	TGTGCCAGCACCCCCTCGGGGGCTAACTATGGCTACACCTTC	CASTPSGANYGYTF
15	TRBJ1-5	TRBD1	.	TRBV24-1	TGTGCCACCAGTGATGACGGGACAGGGGTTCAGCCCCAGCATTTT	CATSDDGTGVQPQHF
14	TRBJ2-3	.	.	TRBV5-1	TGCGCCAGCAGGCCCATTTTTAGCACAGATACGCAGTATTTT	CASRPIFSTDTQYF
12	TRBJ1-4	.	.	TRBV19	TGTGCCAGTAGTATGGTGGGACGGGAACTGTTTTTT	CASSMVGRELFF
14	TRBJ1-2	.	.	TRBV29-1	TGCAGCGTTGCCCCCAGGGCTGGGGGCTATGGCTACACCTTC	CSVAPRAGGYGYTF
13	TRBJ2-1	.	.	TRBV20-1	TGCAGTGCTAGAGATACCTTAGCGCGATCCCAGTTCTTC	CSARDTLARSQFF
13	TRBJ1-4	.	.	TRBV18	TGTGCCAGCTCCCCAGGGGAGAATGAAAAACTGTTTTTT	CASSPGENEKLFF
14	TRBJ2-1	.	.	TRBV20-1	TGCAGTGCCCAGGAGGGGTCCTCCTACAATGAGCAGTTCTTC	CSAQEGSSYNEQFF
15	TRBJ1-2	.	once	TRBV3-1	TGTGCCAGCAGCCAAGCAGTCTGGGACGGCTATGGCTACACCTTC	CASSQAVWDGYGYTF
13	TRBJ2-1	TRBD1	.	TRBV5-1	TGCGCCAGCAGCTTGCGACAGGGCGGTGAGCAGTTCTTC	CASSLRQGGEQFF
13	TRBJ1-5	.	.	TRBV24-1	TGTGCCACCAGTGATTTGACCAATCAGCCCCAGCATTTT	CATSDLTNQPQHF
16	TRBJ2-3	TRBD2	.	TRBV7-2	TGTGCCAGCAGCTTAAGGTCGGGAGGGCCTGGAGATACGCAGTATTTT	CASSLRSGGPGDTQYF
10	TRBJ2-7	.	.	TRBV24-1	TGTGCCACCAGCGGGGACGAGCAGTACTTC	CATSGDEQYF
13	TRBJ1-2	.	.	TRBV19	TGTGCCAGTAGTTTCCGGACAGACTATGGCTACACCTTC	CASSFRTDYGYTF
17	TRBJ2-3	TRBD2	.	TRBV10-3	TGTGCCATCAGTGAAAGATTAGCGGGGGGGCCCACAGATACGCAGTATTTT	CAISERLAGGPTDTQYF
13	TRBJ1-2	.	.	TRBV21-1	TGTGCCAGCAGCACCCGACAGGACTATGGCTACACCTTC	CASSTRQDYGYTF
14	TRBJ1-6	.	.	TRBV25-1	TGTGCCAGCGCCCACCTGGGAGACCGTTCACCCCTCCACTTT	CASAHLGDRSPLHF
12	TRBJ2-3	.	.	TRBV14	TGTGCCAGCAGCCAAGATCGCCTAGACCGGTATTTT	CASSQDRLDRYF
13	TRBJ2-5	.	.	TRBV20-1	TGCAGTGCTCACCGGACGGAACAAGAGACCCAGTACTTC	CSAHRTEQETQYF
16	TRBJ2-1	.	.	TRBV3-1	TGTGCCAGCAGCCAGTTAGGACAGCCCAAATACAATGAGCAGTTCTTC	CASSQLGQPKYNEQFF
17	TRBJ2-1	TRBD2	.	TRBV7-9	TGTGCCAGCAGCAGCCGGACTAGCGGGAGAGGAAAGAATGAGCAGTTCTTC	CASSSRTSGRGKNEQFF